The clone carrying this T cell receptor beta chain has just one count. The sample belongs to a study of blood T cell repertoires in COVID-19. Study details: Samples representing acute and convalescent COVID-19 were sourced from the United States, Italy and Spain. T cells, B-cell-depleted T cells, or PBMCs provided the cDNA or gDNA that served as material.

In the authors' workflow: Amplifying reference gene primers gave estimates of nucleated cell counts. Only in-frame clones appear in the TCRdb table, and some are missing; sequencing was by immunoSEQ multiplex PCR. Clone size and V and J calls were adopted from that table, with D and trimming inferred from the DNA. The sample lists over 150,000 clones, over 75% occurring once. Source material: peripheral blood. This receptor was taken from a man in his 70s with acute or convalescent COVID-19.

CDR3 DNA sequence: TGTGCCAGCGGTTCGACAGGGGGTAATGAAAAACTGTTTTTT. This translates into CASGSTGGNEKLFF. The chain carries TRBV2 and TRBJ1-4; 9 bases are shared with TRBD1. J gave up 4 bases and V 8 bases, and 5 bases lay outside the gene matches. There are 14 residues in the CDR3. CDR1 and CDR2 (germline): SNHLY, FYNNEI.